The 9 T cell receptor beta chains below were found in one sample sequenced in a study of blood T cell repertoires in COVID-19. Sequencing used immunoSEQ multiplex PCR; TCRdb keeps in-frame clones, though not all of them. The sample has 90,000 or so clones, about 90% seen once. Sequencing input: peripheral blood. The receptors here all came from a woman at least 80 years old with active or convalescent COVID-19.

V is TRBV12-3 or TRBV12-4 and J is TRBJ1-1; D may be TRBD1 (6 bases). Between the trimmed V and J ends, which lost 6 bases and 0 bases, there was a span of 8 bases. The CDR3 consists of 13 residues. Here the CDR3 DNA reads TGTGCCAGCAGGGACAGAATGAACACTGAAGCTTTCTTT. It encodes CASRDRMNTEAFF.

The chain uses TRBV29-1 and TRBJ2-1; no clear D. V lost 5 bases and J lost 1, with 6 bases in between. Germline assignment: CDR1 SQVTM and CDR2 ANQGSEA. The CDR3 runs 12 residues. As DNA, the CDR3 is TGCAGCGTTTCCCATTCCTACAATGAGCAGTTCTTC. This codes for CSVSHSYNEQFF.

The chain uses TRBV28 and TRBJ1-1, with a weak D call TRBD1 (6 bases). With 1 base removed from V and 2 bases from J, the gap between germline ends came to 11 bases. From germline, CDR1 is MDHEN and CDR2 SYDVKM. The CDR3 has 15 amino acids. CDR3 nucleotides: TGTGCCAGCAGTTTATTGGGACATGAAAACACTGAAGCTTTCTTT. Encoded protein: CASSLLGHENTEAFF.

The rearrangement links TRBV28 to TRBJ2-3; the D gene is possibly TRBD2 (6 bases). The germline CDR1 and CDR2 sequences are MDHEN and SYDVKM. Between the trimmed V and J ends, which lost 6 bases and 11 bases, there was a span of 36 bases. The CDR3 length is 19 residues. The CDR3 DNA is TGTGCCAGCAGCTCTCTCGACCCCTGGACGGGTGGAGGGCCAGATGAGCAGTATTTT. As protein: CASSSLDPWTGGGPDEQYF.

The rearrangement joins TRBV11-2 to TRBJ1-1; TRBD1 agrees at 8 bases. V lost 4 bases and J lost 5; bases outside the gene matches: 9. The CDR3 has 15 amino acids. Germline CDR1 is SGHAT and CDR2 is FQNNGV. Written as DNA, the CDR3 is TGTGCCAGCAGCTCAGGGGGCCGGTTTGAGACTGAAGCTTTCTTT. Its protein is CASSSGGRFETEAFF. Together with reference TRBV11-2 and TRBJ1-1, the CDR3 gives the full variable domain: EAGVAQSPRYKIIEKRQSVAFWCNPISGHATLYWYQQILGQGPKLLIQFQNNGVVDDSQLPKDRFSAERLKGVDSTLKIQPAKLEDSAVYLCASSSGGRFETEAFFGQGTRLTVV.

V usage is TRBV7-2 and J usage is TRBJ1-2; maybe TRBD1 (5 bases). V lost 4 bases, J lost 3 bases, and 24 bases lay in between. Germline CDR1 reads SGHTA; CDR2 reads FQGNSA. The CDR3 is 18 residues long. CDR3 protein: CASSYLIIDSQRHYGYTF. CDR3 DNA: TGTGCCAGCAGCTACTTAATCATCGACAGCCAGCGACACTATGGCTACACCTTC.

The chain carries TRBV18 and TRBJ1-5; TRBD1 is a possible D gene (6 bases). The CDR3 is 15 residues long. V dropped 4 bases and J dropped 2 bases, with 12 bases sitting between them. Germline CDR1 reads KGHSH; CDR2 reads LQKENI. Here the CDR3 reads CASSLGPGGNQPQHF. As DNA, the CDR3 is TGTGCCAGCTCACTAGGGCCAGGGGGCAATCAGCCCCAGCATTTT.

The rearrangement links TRBV28 to TRBJ1-2; 7 bases fit TRBD1. The V gene's germline CDR1 is MDHEN and CDR2 SYDVKM. The CDR3 spans 13 residues. The V segment lost 6 bases and the J segment 7 bases; nucleotides outside the gene matches: 8. The CDR3 spells CASRTTGIGGYTF. The CDR3 coding sequence is TGTGCCAGCAGGACGACAGGGATTGGTGGCTACACCTTC.

This chain links TRBV24-1 with TRBJ1-1, with 9 nucleotides matching TRBD1. Germline V gene lookup returns CDR1 KGHDR and CDR2 SFDVKD. The ends lost 2 bases at V and 5 bases at J; junction bases unmatched: 5. This CDR3 is built from 15 residues. The CDR3, as DNA: TGTGCCACCAGTGATTCCGGGACAGGGAGAACTGAAGCTTTCTTT. Amino acids: CATSDSGTGRTEAFF.